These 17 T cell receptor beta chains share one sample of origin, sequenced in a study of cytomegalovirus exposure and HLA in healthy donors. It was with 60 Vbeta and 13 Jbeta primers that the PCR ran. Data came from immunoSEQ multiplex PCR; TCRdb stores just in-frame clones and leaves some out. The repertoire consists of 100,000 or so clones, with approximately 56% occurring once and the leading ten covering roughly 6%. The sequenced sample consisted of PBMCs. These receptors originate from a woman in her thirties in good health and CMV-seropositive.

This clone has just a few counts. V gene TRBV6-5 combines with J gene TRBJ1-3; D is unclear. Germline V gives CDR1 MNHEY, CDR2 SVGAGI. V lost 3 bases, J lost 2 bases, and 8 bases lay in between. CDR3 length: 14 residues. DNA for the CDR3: TGTGCCAGCAGTTATTCAGGTGCTGGAAACACCATATATTTT. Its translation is CASSYSGAGNTIYF.

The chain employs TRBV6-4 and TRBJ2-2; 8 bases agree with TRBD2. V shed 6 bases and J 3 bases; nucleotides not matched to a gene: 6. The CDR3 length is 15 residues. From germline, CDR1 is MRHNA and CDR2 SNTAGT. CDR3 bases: TGTGCCAGCAGCACAAGCGGGGGAGACACCGGGGAGCTGTTTTTT. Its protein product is CASSTSGGDTGELFF.

DNA of the CDR3: TGTGCCAGCAGTCCCACGTCAGGGATGAACACTGAAGCTTTCTTT. Amino acid sequence: CASSPTSGMNTEAFF. V is TRBV4-2 and J is TRBJ1-1; a possible D gene is TRBD1 (5 bases). With 6 bases removed from V and 0 bases from J, the gap between germline ends came to 14 bases. The CDR3 has 15 amino acids. Germline V gene data show CDR1 as LGHNA and CDR2 as YNFKEQ.

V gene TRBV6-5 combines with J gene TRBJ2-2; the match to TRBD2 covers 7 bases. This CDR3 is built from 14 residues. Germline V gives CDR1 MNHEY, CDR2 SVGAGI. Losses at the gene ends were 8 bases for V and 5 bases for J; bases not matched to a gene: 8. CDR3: CASGAGEGTGELFF. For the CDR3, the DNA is TGTGCCAGCGGGGCGGGGGAGGGGACCGGGGAGCTGTTTTTT.

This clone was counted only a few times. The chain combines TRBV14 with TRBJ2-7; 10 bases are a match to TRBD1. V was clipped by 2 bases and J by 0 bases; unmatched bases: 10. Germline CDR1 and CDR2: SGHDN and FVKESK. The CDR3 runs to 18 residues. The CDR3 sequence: CASSQLGQGQGSSYEQYF. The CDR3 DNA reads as TGTGCCAGCAGCCAATTGGGACAGGGGCAGGGGAGCTCCTACGAGCAGTACTTC.

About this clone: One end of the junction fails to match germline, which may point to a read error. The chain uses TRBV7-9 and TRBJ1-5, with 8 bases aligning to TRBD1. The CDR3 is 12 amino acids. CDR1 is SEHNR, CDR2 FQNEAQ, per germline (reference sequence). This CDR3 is CSSSLETGAPHF. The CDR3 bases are TGTTCCAGCAGCTTAGAGACAGGGGCCCCTCATTTT.

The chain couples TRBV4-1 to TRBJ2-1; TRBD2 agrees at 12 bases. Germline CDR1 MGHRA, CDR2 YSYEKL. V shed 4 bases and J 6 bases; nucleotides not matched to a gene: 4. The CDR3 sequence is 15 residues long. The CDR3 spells CASSRTTSGGNEQFF. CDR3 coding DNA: TGCGCCAGCAGCCGGACGACTAGCGGGGGCAATGAGCAGTTCTTC.

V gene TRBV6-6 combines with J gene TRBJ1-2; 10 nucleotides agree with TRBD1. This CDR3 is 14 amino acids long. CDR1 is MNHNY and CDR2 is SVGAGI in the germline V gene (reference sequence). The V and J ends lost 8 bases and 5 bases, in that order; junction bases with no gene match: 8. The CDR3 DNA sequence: TGTGCCAGCGGGAAGGGACAGGGGCAATATGGCTACACCTTC. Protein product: CASGKGQGQYGYTF.

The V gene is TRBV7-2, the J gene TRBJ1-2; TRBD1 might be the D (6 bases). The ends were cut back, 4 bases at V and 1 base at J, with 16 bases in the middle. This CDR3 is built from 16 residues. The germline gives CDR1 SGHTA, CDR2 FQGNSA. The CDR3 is CASSSRKGGINYGYTF. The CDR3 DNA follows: TGTGCCAGCAGCTCTAGAAAGGGGGGGATTAACTATGGCTACACCTTC.

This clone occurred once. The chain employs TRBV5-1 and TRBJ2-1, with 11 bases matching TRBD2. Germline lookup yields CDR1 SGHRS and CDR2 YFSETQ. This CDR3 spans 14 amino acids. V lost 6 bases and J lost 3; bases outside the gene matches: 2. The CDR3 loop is CASTGLAGYNEQFF. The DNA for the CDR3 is TGCGCCAGCACCGGACTAGCGGGCTACAATGAGCAGTTCTTC.

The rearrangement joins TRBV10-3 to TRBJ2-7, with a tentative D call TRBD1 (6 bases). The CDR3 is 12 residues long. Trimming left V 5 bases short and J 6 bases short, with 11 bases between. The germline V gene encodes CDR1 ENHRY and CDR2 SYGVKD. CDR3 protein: CAISHGGSEQYF. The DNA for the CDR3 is TGTGCCATCAGTCATGGGGGCAGCGAGCAGTACTTC.

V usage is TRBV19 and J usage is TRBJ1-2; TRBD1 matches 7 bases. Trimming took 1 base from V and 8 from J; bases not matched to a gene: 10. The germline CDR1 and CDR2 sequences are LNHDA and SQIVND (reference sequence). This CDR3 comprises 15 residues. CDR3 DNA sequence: TGTGCCAGTAGTATAGGAGGAGGGGGCTCTGGAGGCTACACCTTC. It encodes CASSIGGGGSGGYTF.

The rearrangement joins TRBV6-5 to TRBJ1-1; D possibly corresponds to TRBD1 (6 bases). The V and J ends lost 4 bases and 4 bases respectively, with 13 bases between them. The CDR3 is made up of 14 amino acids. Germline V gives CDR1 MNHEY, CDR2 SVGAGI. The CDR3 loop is CASSSGGASTEAFF. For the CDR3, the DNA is TGTGCCAGCAGTTCCGGGGGGGCGAGCACTGAAGCTTTCTTT.

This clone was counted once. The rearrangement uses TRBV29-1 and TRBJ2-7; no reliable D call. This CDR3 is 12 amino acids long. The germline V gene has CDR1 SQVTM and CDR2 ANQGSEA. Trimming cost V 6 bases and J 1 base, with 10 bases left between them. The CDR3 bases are TGCAGCGTGGTTACAGTATCCTACGAGCAGTACTTC. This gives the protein CSVVTVSYEQYF.

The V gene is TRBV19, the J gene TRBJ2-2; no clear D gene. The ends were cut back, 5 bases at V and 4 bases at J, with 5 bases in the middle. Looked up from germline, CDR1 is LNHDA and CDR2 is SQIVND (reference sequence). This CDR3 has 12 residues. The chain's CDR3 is CASSESTGELFF. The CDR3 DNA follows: TGTGCCAGTAGTGAGAGCACCGGGGAGCTGTTTTTT.

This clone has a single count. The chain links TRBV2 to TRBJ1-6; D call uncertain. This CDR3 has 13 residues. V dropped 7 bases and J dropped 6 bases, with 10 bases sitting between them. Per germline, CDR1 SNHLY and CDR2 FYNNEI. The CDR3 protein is CASKRVSNSPLHF. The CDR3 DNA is TGTGCCAGCAAGAGGGTTTCTAATTCACCCCTCCACTTT.

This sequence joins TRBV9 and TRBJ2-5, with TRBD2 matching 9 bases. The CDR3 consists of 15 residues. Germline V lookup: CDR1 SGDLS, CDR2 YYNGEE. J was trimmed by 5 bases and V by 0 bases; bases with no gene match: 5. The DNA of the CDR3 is TGTGCCAGCAGCGTAGATAGCGGGGGTGGGGAGACCCAGTACTTC. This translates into CASSVDSGGGETQYF.